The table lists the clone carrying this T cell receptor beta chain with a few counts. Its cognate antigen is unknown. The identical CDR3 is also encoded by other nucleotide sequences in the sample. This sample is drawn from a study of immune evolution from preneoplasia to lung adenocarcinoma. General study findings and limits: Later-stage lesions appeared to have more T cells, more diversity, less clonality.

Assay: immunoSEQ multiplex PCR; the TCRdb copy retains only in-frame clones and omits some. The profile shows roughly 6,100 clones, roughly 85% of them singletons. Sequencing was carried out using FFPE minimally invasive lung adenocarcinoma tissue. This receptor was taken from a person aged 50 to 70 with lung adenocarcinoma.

DNA of the CDR3: TGTGCCTGGAGAGCGCGGGGGCCGAACAATGAGCAGTTCTTC. Encoded protein: CAWRARGPNNEQFF. The chain couples TRBV30 to TRBJ2-1; perhaps TRBD2 as D (7 bases). Trimming pared 3 bases from V and 5 bases from J, leaving 14 bases between. Germline-derived CDR1 and CDR2 are GTSNPN and SVGIG (reference sequence). This CDR3 spans 14 amino acids.